This T cell receptor (beta chain) is from a study of breast tumors, draining lymph nodes, adjacent tissues. V gave up 3 bases and J gave up 3 bases, with 9 bases separating them. This CDR3 region has 13 residues. Germline CDR1 is MGHRA and CDR2 is YSYEKL. Study-wide results and caveats: Tumor repertoires ranked between lymph nodes and nontumor tissue in diversity, with V and J gene preferences.

Many counts were recorded for this clonotype. The antigen remains unidentified. TCRdb processed the multiplex PCR reads anew with MiXCR; each CDR3 protein has one entry. The data show approximately 45,000 distinct CDR3 sequences, under 30% seen once. This clonotype originated in a female donor with breast cancer. Some clones in this sample may be carry-over from other donors' samples. The genes are TRBV4-1 and TRBJ2-7; D is unclear. The sequenced sample was breast tumor tissue. The CDR3 protein is CASSQNANYEQYF. The CDR3 region has the DNA TGCGCCAGCAGCCAGAACGCTAACTACGAGCAGTACTTC.